Sequencing of this T cell receptor beta chain was carried out in a study of T cell responses to AZD1222 COVID-19 vaccine. Study-wide findings and caveats: Females made up more of the donors, who were largely white British, and clonal diversity may have come out too low. Rises in breadth and depth of Spike-specific TCRs came after two AZD1222 doses. The study identified only a handful of AZD1222 recipients as seropositive at baseline. Repertoires were collected only later (after the peak T cell response had occurred).

Remarks on this clone: Its antigen remains unknown.

Profiled with immunoSEQ multiplex PCR; TCRdb holds only in-frame clones, not every one. The sample holds about 120,000 clones; 85% to 95% are singletons and the top ten take just under 3%. V dropped 5 bases and J dropped 0 bases, with 15 bases sitting between them. This CDR3 has 16 residues. Per the germline V gene, CDR1 is SGHAT and CDR2 is FQNNGV. The sequence came from an adult in good health. Specimen: peripheral blood, collected on day 0 of AZD1222 vaccination. The V gene is TRBV11-2, the J gene TRBJ2-3; tentatively, D is TRBD1 (5 bases). The CDR3 is CASSPGLGASTDTQYF. The CDR3 DNA sequence: TGTGCCAGCAGCCCCGGGTTAGGGGCTAGCACAGATACGCAGTATTTT.